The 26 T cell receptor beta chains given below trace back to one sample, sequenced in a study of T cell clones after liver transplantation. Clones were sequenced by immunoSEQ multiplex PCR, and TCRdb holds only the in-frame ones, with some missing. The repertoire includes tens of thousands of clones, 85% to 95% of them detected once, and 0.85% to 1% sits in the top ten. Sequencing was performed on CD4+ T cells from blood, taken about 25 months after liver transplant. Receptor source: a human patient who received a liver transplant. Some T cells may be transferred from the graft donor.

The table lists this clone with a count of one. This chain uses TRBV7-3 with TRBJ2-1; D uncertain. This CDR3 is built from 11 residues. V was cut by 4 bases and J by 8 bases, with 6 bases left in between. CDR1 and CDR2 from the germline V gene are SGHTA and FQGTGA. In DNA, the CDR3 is TGTGCCAGCAGCTACGGATATGAGCAGTTCTTC. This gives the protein CASSYGYEQFF.

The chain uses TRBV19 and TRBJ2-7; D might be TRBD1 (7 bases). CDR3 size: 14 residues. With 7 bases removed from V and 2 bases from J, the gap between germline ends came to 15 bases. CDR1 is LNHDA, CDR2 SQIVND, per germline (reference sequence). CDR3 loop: CASTQTGRTYEQYF. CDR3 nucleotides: TGTGCCAGTACCCAGACAGGGAGGACCTACGAGCAGTACTTC.

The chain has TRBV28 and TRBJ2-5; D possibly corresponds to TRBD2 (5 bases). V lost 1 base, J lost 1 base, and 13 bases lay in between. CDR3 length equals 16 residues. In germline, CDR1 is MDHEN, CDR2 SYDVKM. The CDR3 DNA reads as TGTGCCAGCAGTTTATCGGCCAGCGGATCCCAAGAGACCCAGTACTTC. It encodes CASSLSASGSQETQYF.

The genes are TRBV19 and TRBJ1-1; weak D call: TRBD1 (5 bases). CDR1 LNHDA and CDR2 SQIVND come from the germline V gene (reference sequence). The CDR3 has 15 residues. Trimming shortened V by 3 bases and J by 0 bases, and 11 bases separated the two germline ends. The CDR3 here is CASSMGRNMNTEAFF. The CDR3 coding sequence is TGTGCCAGTAGTATGGGACGGAATATGAACACTGAAGCTTTCTTT.

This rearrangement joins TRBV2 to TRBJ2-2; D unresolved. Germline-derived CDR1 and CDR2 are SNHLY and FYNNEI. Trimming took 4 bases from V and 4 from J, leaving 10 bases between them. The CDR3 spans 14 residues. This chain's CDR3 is CASSVVVLTGELFF. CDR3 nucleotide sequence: TGTGCCAGCAGTGTCGTTGTTCTCACCGGGGAGCTGTTTTTT.

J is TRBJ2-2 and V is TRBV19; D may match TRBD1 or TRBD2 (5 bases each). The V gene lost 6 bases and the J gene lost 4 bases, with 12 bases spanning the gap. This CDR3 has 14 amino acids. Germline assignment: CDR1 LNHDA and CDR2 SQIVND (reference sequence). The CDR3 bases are TGTGCCAGTAGCGGGACGCGCGCCACCGGGGAGCTGTTTTTT. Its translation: CASSGTRATGELFF.

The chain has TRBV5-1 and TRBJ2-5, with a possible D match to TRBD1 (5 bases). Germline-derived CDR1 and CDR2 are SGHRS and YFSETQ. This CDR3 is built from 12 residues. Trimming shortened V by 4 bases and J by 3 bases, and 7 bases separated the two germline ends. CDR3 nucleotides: TGCGCCAGCAGCGCGACAGAAGAGACCCAGTACTTC. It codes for CASSATEETQYF.

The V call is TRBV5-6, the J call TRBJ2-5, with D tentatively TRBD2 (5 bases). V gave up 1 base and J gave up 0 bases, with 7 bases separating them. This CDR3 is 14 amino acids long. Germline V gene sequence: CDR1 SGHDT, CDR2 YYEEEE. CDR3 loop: CASSLPGYQETQYF. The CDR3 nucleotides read TGTGCCAGCAGCTTGCCGGGGTACCAAGAGACCCAGTACTTC.

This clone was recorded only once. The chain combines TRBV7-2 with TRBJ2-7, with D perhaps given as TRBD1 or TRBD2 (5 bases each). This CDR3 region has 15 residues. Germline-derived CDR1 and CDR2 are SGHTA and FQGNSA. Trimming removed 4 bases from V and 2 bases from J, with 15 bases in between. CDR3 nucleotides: TGTGCCAGCAGCTCAGACACGGGACGGACCTACGAGCAGTACTTC. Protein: CASSSDTGRTYEQYF.

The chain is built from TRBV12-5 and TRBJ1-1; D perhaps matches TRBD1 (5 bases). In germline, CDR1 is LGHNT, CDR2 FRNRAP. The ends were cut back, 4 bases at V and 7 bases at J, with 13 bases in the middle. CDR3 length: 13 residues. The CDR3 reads CASGSLSGGEAFF. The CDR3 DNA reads TGTGCTAGTGGTTCCCTCAGTGGGGGTGAAGCTTTCTTT.

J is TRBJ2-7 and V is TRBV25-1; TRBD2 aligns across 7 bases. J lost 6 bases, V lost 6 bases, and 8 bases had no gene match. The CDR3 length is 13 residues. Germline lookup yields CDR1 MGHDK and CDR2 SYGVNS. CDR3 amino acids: CASSEMGGSEQYF. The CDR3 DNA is TGTGCCAGCAGCGAGATGGGGGGGTCCGAGCAGTACTTC.

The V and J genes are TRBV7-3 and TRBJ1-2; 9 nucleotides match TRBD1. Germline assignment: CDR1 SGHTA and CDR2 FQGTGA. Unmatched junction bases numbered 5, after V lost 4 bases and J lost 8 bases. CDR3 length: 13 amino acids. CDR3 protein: CASSSWDREGYTF. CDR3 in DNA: TGTGCCAGCAGCTCCTGGGACAGGGAAGGCTACACCTTC.

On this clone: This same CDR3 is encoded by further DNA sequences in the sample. The CDR3 loop is CASSERSGNTIYF. The CDR3 DNA reads as TGTGCCAGCAGTGAGCGATCGGGAAACACCATATATTTT. The chain combines TRBV6-1 with TRBJ1-3; D is ambiguous. The CDR3 runs to 13 residues. V dropped 3 bases and J dropped 4 bases, with 7 bases sitting between them. Germline V gives CDR1 MNHNS, CDR2 SASEGT.

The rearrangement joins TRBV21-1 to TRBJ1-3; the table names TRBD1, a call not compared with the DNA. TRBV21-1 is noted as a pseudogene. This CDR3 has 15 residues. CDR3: CASSATGTAGNTIYF. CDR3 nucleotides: TGTGCCAGCAGCGCCACCGGGACAGCTGGAAACACCATATATTTT.

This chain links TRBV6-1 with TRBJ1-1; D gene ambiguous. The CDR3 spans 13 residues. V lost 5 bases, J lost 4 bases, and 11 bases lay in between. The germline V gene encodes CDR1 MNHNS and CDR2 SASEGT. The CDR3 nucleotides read TGTGCCAGCAGTAGAGTTGTGGTCACTGAAGCTTTCTTT. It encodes CASSRVVVTEAFF.

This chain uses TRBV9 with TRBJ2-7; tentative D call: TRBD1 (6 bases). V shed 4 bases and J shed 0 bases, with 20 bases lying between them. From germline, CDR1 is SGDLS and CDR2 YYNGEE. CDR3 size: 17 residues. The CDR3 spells CASSPTTGLTSSYEQYF. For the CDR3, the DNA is TGTGCCAGCAGCCCCACGACAGGCCTGACGAGCTCCTACGAGCAGTACTTC.

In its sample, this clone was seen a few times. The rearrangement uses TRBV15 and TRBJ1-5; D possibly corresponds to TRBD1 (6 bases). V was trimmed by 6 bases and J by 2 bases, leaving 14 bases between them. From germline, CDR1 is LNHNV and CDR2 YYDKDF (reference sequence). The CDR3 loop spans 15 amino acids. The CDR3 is CATRTRDIGNQPQHF. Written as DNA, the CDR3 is TGTGCCACCAGAACCCGGGACATCGGCAATCAGCCCCAGCATTTT.

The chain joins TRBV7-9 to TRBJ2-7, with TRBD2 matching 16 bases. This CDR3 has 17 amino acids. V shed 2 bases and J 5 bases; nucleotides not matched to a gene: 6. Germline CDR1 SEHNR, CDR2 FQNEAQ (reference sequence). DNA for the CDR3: TGTGCCAGCAGCTTATCGGTCGGGACTAGCGGGAGGGACGAGCAGTACTTC. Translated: CASSLSVGTSGRDEQYF.

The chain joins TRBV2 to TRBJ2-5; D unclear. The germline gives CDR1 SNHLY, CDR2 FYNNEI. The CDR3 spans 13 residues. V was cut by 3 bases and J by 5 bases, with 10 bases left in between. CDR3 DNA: TGTGCCAGCAGTGAGGGAAACGGGGAGACCCAGTACTTC. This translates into CASSEGNGETQYF.

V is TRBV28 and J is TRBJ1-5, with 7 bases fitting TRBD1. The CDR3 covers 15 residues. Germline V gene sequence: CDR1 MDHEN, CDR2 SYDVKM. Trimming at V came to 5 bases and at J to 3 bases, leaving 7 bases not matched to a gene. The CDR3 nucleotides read TGTGCCAGCAGTATCGGGACAGTTACCAATCAGCCCCAGCATTTT. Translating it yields CASSIGTVTNQPQHF.

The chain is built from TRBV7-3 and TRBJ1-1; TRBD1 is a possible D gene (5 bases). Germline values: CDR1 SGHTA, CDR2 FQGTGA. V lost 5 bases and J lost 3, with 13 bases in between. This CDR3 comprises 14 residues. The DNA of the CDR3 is TGTGCCAGCAGCGATAAGGGGTGGGACACTGAAGCTTTCTTT. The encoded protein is CASSDKGWDTEAFF.

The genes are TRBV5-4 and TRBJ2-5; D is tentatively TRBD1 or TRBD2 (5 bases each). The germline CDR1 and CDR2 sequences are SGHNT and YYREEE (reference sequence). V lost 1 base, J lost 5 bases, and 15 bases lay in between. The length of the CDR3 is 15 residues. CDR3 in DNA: TGTGCCAGCAGCTTGATCGGGGCCACGAGCGAGACCCAGTACTTC. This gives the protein CASSLIGATSETQYF.

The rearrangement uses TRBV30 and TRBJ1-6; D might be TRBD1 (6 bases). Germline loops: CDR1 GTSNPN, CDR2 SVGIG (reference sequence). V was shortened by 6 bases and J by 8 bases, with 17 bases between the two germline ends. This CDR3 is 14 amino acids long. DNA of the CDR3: TGTGCCTGCCAAGGAGGGGGAATGGATTCACCCCTCCACTTT. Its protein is CACQGGGMDSPLHF.

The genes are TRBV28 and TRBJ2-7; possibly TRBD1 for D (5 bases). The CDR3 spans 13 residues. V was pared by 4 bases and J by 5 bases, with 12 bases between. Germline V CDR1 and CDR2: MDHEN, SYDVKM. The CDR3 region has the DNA TGTGCCAGCAGTTATCCGCAGGGCCACGAGCAGTACTTC. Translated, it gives CASSYPQGHEQYF. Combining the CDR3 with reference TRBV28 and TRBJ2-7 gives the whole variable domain DVKVTQSSRYLVKRTGEKVFLECVQDMDHENMFWYRQDPGLGLRLIYFSYDVKMKEKGDIPEGYSVSREKKERFSLILESASTNQTSMYLCASSYPQGHEQYFGPGTRLTVT.

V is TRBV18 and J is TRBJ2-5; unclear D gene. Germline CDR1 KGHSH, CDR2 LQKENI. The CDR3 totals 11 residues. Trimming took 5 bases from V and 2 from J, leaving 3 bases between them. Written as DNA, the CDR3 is TGTGCCAGCTCATTACAAGAGACCCAGTACTTC. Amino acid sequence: CASSLQETQYF.

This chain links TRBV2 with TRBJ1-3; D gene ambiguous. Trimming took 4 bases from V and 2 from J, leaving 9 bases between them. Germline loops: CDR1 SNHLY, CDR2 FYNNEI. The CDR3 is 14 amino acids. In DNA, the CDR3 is TGTGCCAGCAGTGCAGAAAAGGCTGGAAACACCATATATTTT. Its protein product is CASSAEKAGNTIYF.